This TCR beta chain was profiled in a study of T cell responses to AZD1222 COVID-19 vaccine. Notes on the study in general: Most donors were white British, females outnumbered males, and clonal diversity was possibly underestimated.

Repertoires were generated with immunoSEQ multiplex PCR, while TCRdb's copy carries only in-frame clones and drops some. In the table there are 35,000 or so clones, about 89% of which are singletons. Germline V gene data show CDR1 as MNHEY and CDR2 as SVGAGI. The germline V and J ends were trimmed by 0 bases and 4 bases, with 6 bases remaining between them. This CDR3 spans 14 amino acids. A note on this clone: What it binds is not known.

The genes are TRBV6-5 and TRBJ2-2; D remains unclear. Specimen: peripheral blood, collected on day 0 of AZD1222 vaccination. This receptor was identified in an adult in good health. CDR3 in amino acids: CASSYSGSTGELFF. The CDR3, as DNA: TGTGCCAGCAGTTACTCGGGGTCCACCGGGGAGCTGTTTTTT.